These T cell receptor beta chains were read from a single sample in a study of blood T cells in healthy people across ages. One entry per CDR3 protein, called by TCRdb with MiXCR from the 5' RACE reads. In the table there are about 720,000 distinct CDR3 sequences, 20% to 25% of which are singletons. Source material: blood. These receptors were collected from a man between 65 and 80 years old in good health. CDR3s include the opening cysteine and the closing phenylalanine or tryptophan. A D gene is named only where the DNA matches it firmly. Rows give clone size only sometimes, using once, few, many, or a class for an expanded clone.

NA TRBJ2-1 TRBV9 NA TGTGCCAGCAGTTCGGGACTCTCCTCCTACAATGAGCAGTTCTTC CASSSGLSSYNEQFF
NA TRBJ2-5 TRBV20-1 NA TGCAGTGCTCTCCGACAAGAGACCCAGTACTTC CSALRQETQYF
NA TRBJ1-2 TRBV5-6 NA TGTGCCAGCAGCTTCGGTAGACAGACCTATGGCTACACCTTC CASSFGRQTYGYTF
few TRBJ1-2 TRBV14 NA TGTGCCAGCAGCCAAGTAACGATGGGCCTGGGATATGGCTACACCTTC CASSQVTMGLGYGYTF
NA TRBJ1-1 TRBV28 NA TGTGCCAGCAGTTTAGTGGGGGCGAAGACTGAAGCTTTCTTT CASSLVGAKTEAFF
few TRBJ2-4 TRBV6-2/TRBV6-3 NA TGTGCCAGCACCAGAGCGGGCCAAGCCAAAAACATTCAGTACTTC CASTRAGQAKNIQYF
few TRBJ2-3 TRBV6-2/TRBV6-3 NA TGTGCCAGCAGTCCCCTCGGGCGGCTCACAGATACGCAGTATTTT CASSPLGRLTDTQYF
NA TRBJ2-3 TRBV5-1 TRBD1 TGCGCCAGCAGCCCTCTCGGGACAGGGGGCACAGATACGCAGTATTTT CASSPLGTGGTDTQYF
few TRBJ1-2 TRBV11-2 NA TGTGCCAGCAGCTTAGAACGCGGGATTAACTATGGCTACACCTTC CASSLERGINYGYTF
NA TRBJ1-5 TRBV12-3/TRBV12-4 TRBD1 TGTGCCAGCACTAGACAGGGAAGCAATCAGCCCCAGCATTTT CASTRQGSNQPQHF
NA TRBJ1-5 TRBV7-2 NA TGTGCCAGCAGCAAACAGGCCAGCAATCAGCCCCAGCATTTT CASSKQASNQPQHF
NA TRBJ2-5 TRBV20-1 NA TGCAGTGCCCGAGACCTCACGACACTCCAAGAGACCCAGTACTTC CSARDLTTLQETQYF
NA TRBJ1-4 TRBV12-3/TRBV12-4 NA TGTGCCGTACCAGTGGGGGAAAAACTGTTTTTT CAVPVGEKLFF
few TRBJ1-2 TRBV2 NA TGTGCCAGCAGGCGGACGGAGACAGATGGCTACACCTTC CASRRTETDGYTF
NA TRBJ2-7 TRBV25-1 NA TGTGCCAGCAGCGATGACAGAGAACCCTCCTACGAGCAGTACTTC CASSDDREPSYEQYF
NA TRBJ1-1 TRBV3-1 TRBD1 TGTGCCAGCAGCCGAACTGACAGGGGAAAGACTGAAGCTTTCTTT CASSRTDRGKTEAFF
NA TRBJ1-2 TRBV10-3 NA TGTGCCATCAGTGACGGGGGTTATGGCTACACCTTC CAISDGGYGYTF
NA TRBJ1-5 TRBV6-1 TRBD1 TGTGCCAGCAAGAAAGACAGGGGAGGAATCAATCAGCCCCAGCATTTT CASKKDRGGINQPQHF
NA TRBJ2-1 TRBV7-3 TRBD2 TGTGCCAGCAGCCCTAGCGGGACTTACTACGATGAGCAGTTCTTC CASSPSGTYYDEQFF
NA TRBJ1-5 TRBV7-9 NA TGTGCCAGCAGCTCGAATGACAGGTACCAGCCCCAGCATTTT CASSSNDRYQPQHF
NA TRBJ2-2 TRBV5-1 NA TGCGCCAGCAGCCCACCCGAAGTAGCGGCTACCGGGGAGCTGTTTTTT CASSPPEVAATGELFF
NA TRBJ2-7 TRBV3-1 TRBD1 TGTGCCAGCAGCCGTACCGGGACAGGGGCCTACGAGCAGTACTTC CASSRTGTGAYEQYF
few TRBJ2-7 TRBV5-1 NA TGCGCCAGCAGCACTGGCGGGACACTTACCTACGAGCAGTACTTC CASSTGGTLTYEQYF
NA TRBJ1-1 TRBV10-3 TRBD1 TGTGCCATCAGGAACCGGGACAGGGTTTCTGAAGCTTTCTTT CAIRNRDRVSEAFF
NA TRBJ1-5 TRBV25-1 NA TGTGCCAGCAGTGAATCGGGCCTCCGCAATCAGCCCCAGCATTTT CASSESGLRNQPQHF
many TRBJ2-3 TRBV12-3/TRBV12-4 NA TGTGCCAGCAGTTTAGGGACCAACACAGATACGCAGTATTTT CASSLGTNTDTQYF
NA TRBJ1-2 TRBV7-9 NA TGTGCCAGCAGCCAGGCAACAGCTAACTATGGCTACACCTTC CASSQATANYGYTF
NA TRBJ2-7 TRBV25-1 NA TGTGCCAGCAGGAGCCACCACTACGAGCAGTACTTC CASRSHHYEQYF
NA TRBJ1-6 TRBV5-1 TRBD1 TGCGCCAGCAGCCGGGAGGACAGGTCTAATTCACCCCTCCACTTT CASSREDRSNSPLHF
NA TRBJ2-1 TRBV11-3 TRBD2 TGTGCCAGCAGCTTGATAGCGGGATCCCTCCTCAATGAGCAGTTCTTC CASSLIAGSLLNEQFF
NA TRBJ1-4 TRBV29-1 NA TGCAGCGTTGCTCCTGTCGGCGAAAAACTGTTTTTT CSVAPVGEKLFF
NA TRBJ2-7 TRBV28 NA TGTGCCAGCAGTTTAAAACAGCGGGTCTACGAGCAGTACTTC CASSLKQRVYEQYF
NA TRBJ2-1 TRBV10-3 NA TGTGCCATCAGCTTGAGGAATGAGCAGTTCTTC CAISLRNEQFF
few TRBJ2-1 TRBV20-1 TRBD2 TGCAGTGCCAAGTCGACCCCGGGGGGGTATTGGGTGCAGTTCTTC CSAKSTPGGYWVQFF
NA TRBJ2-2 TRBV6-2/TRBV6-3 NA TGTGCCAGCAGTTACGGGTCAGGGACCTTCACCGGGGAGCTGTTTTTT CASSYGSGTFTGELFF
NA TRBJ2-2 TRBV7-9 TRBD2 TGTGCCAGCAGCCCGCCGACTAGCGGGGGGATGAACACCGGGGAGCTGTTTTTT CASSPPTSGGMNTGELFF
NA TRBJ2-7 TRBV5-1 NA TGCGCCAGCAGCTTGGGGACAGCCGGCTCCTACGAGCAGTACTTC CASSLGTAGSYEQYF
NA TRBJ2-3 TRBV6-5 TRBD1 TGTGCCAGCAGTTACCCGACAGGGGGAGGATATACGCAGTATTTT CASSYPTGGGYTQYF
NA TRBJ2-5 TRBV20-1 NA TGCAGTGCTAGAGATTGGAGGGGACACCAAGAGACCCAGTACTTC CSARDWRGHQETQYF
NA TRBJ1-6 TRBV28 NA TGTGCCAGCAGTTTTTCGACACACCAAGTGCCCCTCCACTTT CASSFSTHQVPLHF
few TRBJ2-1 TRBV10-1 NA TGCGCCAGCAGTGACCCCGGCTCCTACAATGAGCAGTTCTTC CASSDPGSYNEQFF
few TRBJ2-7 TRBV3-1 TRBD2 TGTGCCAGCAGCCAAGATGGCGGGGGGCAAAGCTCCTACGAGCAGTACTTC CASSQDGGGQSSYEQYF
few TRBJ2-2 TRBV6-2/TRBV6-3 NA TGTGCCATCTCAACCCACCAGACTGGGCTCCCCGGGGAGCTGTTTTTT CAISTHQTGLPGELFF
few TRBJ2-2 TRBV12-3/TRBV12-4 NA TGTGCCAGCAGTTTGCAGGGCCGCGCGACCGGGGAGCTGTTTTTT CASSLQGRATGELFF
NA TRBJ2-2 TRBV7-7 NA TGTGCCAGCAGCCCCCTCTCGTCCACCGGGGAGCTGTTTTTT CASSPLSSTGELFF
NA TRBJ1-4 TRBV7-2 NA TGTGCCAGCAGCCGCGAGATGGGCTCGGGTAATGAAAAACTGTTTTTT CASSREMGSGNEKLFF
NA TRBJ2-2 TRBV7-9 TRBD1 TGTGCCAGCAGCCCAACCAGGGGGCCCACCGGGGAGCTGTTTTTT CASSPTRGPTGELFF
NA TRBJ2-5 TRBV3-1 TRBD2 TGTGCCAGCAGCCAAGGAACTAGCGGGACGGAGACCCAGTACTTC CASSQGTSGTETQYF
few TRBJ2-3 TRBV11-1 TRBD2 TGTGCCAGCAGCTCAGTAGCGGGAGGACCCCGGGATACGCAGTATTTT CASSSVAGGPRDTQYF
NA TRBJ1-2 TRBV25-1 NA TGTGCCAGCAGTGAATCAGGGGTGTATGGCTACACCTTC CASSESGVYGYTF
few TRBJ2-2 TRBV28 NA TGTGCCAGCAGCTTCCTAAAAAGAGATAAAACCGGGGAGCTGTTTTTT CASSFLKRDKTGELFF
NA TRBJ2-3 TRBV5-1 NA TGCGCCAGCAGCCCCGGGACCTCTTGGTCAGATACGCAGTATTTT CASSPGTSWSDTQYF
few TRBJ2-1 TRBV3-1 NA TGTGCCAGCAGCCAAAGGGCGGGAACCTACAATGAGCAGTTCTTC CASSQRAGTYNEQFF
few TRBJ2-3 TRBV9 TRBD2 TGTGCCAGCTCACCGGGGGGATTCACAGATACGCAGTATTTT CASSPGGFTDTQYF
few TRBJ2-5 TRBV2 TRBD2 TGTGCCAGCATGGGACTAGCGGGGATCCAAGAGACCCAGTACTTC CASMGLAGIQETQYF
NA TRBJ1-1 TRBV6-1 NA TGTGCCGGAGCGGCAGGGGACGCGGTGAACACTGAAGCTTTCTTT CAGAAGDAVNTEAFF
NA TRBJ2-1 TRBV19 NA TGTGCCAGTACCATACCCCCCTACAATGAGCAGTTCTTC CASTIPPYNEQFF
NA TRBJ2-5 TRBV9 NA TGTGCCAGCAGCGTAATCGACGGGGAGACCCAGTACTTC CASSVIDGETQYF
NA TRBJ1-2 TRBV2 TRBD1 TGTGCCAGCAGGCGACAGGGTTATGGCTACACCTTC CASRRQGYGYTF